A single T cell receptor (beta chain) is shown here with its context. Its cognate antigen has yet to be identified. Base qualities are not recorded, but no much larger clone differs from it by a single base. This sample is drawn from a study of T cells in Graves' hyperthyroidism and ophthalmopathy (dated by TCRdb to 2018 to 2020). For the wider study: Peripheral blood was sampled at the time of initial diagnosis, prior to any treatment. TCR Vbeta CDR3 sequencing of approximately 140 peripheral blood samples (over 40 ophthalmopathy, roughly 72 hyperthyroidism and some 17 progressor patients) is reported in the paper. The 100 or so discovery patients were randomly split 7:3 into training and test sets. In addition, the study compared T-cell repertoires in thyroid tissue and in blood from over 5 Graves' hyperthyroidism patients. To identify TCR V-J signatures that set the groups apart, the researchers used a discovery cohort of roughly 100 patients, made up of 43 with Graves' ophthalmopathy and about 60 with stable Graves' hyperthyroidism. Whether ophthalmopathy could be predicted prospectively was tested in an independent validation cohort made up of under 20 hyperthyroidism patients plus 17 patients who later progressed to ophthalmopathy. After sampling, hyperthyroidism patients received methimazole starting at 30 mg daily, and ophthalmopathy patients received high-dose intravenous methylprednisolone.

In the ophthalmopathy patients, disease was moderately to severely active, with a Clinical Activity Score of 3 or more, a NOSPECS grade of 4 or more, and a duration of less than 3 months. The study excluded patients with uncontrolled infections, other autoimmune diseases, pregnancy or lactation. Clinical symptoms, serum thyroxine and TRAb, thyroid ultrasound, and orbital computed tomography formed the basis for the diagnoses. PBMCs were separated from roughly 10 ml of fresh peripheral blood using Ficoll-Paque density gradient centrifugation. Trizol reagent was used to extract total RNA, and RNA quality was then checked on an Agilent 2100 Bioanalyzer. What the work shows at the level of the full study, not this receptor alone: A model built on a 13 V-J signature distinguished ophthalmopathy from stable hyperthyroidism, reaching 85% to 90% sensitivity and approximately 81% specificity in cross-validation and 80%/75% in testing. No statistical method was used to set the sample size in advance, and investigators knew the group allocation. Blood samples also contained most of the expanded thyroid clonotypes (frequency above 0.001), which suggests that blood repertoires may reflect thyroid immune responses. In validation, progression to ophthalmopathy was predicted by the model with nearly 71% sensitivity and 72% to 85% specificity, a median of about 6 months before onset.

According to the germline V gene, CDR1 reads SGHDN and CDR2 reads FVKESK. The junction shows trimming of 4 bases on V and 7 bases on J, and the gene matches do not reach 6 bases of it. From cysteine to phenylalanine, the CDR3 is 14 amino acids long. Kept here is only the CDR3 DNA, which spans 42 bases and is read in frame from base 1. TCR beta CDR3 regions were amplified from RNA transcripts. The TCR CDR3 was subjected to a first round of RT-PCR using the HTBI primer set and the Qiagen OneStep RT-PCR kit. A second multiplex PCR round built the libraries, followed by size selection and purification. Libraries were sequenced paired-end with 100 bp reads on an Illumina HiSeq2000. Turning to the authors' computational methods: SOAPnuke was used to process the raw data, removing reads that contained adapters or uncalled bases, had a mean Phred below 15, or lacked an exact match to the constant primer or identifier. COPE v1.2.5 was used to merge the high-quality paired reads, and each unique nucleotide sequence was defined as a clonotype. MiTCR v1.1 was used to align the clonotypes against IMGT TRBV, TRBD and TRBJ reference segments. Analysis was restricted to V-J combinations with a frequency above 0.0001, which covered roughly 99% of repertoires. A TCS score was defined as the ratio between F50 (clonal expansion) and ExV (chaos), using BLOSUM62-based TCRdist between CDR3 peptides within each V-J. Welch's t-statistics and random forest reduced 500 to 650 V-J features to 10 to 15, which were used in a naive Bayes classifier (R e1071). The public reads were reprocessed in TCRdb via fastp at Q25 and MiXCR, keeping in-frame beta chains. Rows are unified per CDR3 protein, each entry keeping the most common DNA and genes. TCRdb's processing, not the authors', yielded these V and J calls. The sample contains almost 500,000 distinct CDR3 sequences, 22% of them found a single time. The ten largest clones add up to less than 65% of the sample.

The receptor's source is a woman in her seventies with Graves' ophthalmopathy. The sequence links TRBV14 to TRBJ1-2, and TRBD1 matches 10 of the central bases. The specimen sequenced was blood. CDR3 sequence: CASSPVGTGVGYTF. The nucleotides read TGTGCCAGCAGCCCGGTCGGGACAGGGGTTGGCTACACCTTC.